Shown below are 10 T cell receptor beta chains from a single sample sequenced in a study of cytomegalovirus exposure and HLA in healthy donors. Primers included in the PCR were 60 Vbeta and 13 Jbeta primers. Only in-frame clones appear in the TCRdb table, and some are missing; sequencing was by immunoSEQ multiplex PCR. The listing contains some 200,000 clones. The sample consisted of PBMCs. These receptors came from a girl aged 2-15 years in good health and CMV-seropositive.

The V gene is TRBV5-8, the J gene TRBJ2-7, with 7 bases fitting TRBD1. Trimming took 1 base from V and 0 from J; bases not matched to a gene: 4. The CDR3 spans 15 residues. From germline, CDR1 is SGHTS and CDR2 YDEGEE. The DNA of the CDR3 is TGTGCCAGCAGCTTGTCCAGGGGGAGCTCCTACGAGCAGTACTTC. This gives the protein CASSLSRGSSYEQYF.

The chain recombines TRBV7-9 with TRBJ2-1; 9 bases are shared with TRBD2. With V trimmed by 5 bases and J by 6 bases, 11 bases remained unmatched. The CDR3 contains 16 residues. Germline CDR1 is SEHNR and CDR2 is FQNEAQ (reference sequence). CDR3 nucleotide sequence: TGTGCCAGCAGCGCCTGGAGGCGGGAGGGCCCCAATGAGCAGTTCTTC. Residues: CASSAWRREGPNEQFF.

The chain's CDR3 is CASSESLSGIYNEQFF. DNA for the CDR3: TGCGCCAGCAGTGAGTCGCTTAGCGGGATCTACAATGAGCAGTTCTTC. This chain links TRBV10-1 with TRBJ2-1; TRBD2 aligns across 8 bases. V gave up 0 bases and J gave up 3 bases; unmatched junction bases: 4. This CDR3 region has 16 residues. The germline V gene encodes CDR1 WNHNN and CDR2 SYGVQD (reference sequence).

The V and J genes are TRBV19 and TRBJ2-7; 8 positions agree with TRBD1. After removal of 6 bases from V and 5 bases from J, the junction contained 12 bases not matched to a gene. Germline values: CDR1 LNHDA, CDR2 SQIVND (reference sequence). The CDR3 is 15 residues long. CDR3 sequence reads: CASSRAPGQENEQYF. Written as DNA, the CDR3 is TGTGCCAGTAGCCGGGCCCCGGGACAGGAAAACGAGCAGTACTTC.

The CDR3: CASSVDRVPYGYTF. The CDR3 DNA reads TGTGCCAGCAGTGTGGACAGGGTGCCCTATGGCTACACCTTC. The chain uses TRBV28 and TRBJ1-2; 8 bases match TRBD1. The CDR3 covers 14 residues. CDR1 and CDR2 from the germline V gene are MDHEN and SYDVKM. Trimming at V came to 5 bases and at J to 4 bases, leaving 6 bases not matched to a gene.

The CDR3: CASSVAGTVNEQFF. The CDR3 region has the DNA TGTGCCAGCAGCGTAGCGGGAACTGTCAATGAGCAGTTCTTC. V usage is TRBV9 and J usage is TRBJ2-1; D perhaps matches TRBD2 (5 bases). V lost 0 bases to trimming and J lost 6 bases, with 10 bases between them. Germline V lookup: CDR1 SGDLS, CDR2 YYNGEE. This CDR3 contains 14 residues.

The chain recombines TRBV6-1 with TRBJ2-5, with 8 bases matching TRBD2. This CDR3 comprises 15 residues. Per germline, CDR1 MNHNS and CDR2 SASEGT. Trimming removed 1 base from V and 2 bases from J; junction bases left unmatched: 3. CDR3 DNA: TGTGCCAGCAGTGAAGAGGGACTAGTACAAGAGACCCAGTACTTC. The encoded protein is CASSEEGLVQETQYF.

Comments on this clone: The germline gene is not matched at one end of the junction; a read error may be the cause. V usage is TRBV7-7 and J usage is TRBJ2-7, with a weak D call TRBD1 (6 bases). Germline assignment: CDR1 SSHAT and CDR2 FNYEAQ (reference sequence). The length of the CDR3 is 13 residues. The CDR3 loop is CASSLARGYEQYF. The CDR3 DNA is TGTGCTAGCAGCTTAGCCAGGGGCTACGAGCAGTACTTC.

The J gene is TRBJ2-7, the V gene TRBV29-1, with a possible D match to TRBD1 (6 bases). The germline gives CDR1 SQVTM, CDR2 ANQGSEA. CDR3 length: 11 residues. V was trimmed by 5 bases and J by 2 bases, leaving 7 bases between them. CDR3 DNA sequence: TGCAGCGTTACAGGGACCTACGAGCAGTACTTC. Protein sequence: CSVTGTYEQYF.

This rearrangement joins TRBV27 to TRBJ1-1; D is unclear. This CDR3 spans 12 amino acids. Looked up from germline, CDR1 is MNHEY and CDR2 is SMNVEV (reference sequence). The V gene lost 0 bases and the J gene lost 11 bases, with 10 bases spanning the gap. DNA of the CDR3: TGTGCCAGCAGTTTATCAGGCCGAGGGGCTTTCTTT. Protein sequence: CASSLSGRGAFF.